Listed here are 18 T cell receptor beta chains from one sample, sequenced in a study of response to subunit inactivated influenza vaccine. TCRdb used MiXCR to reprocess the RT-PCR reads, holding one entry per CDR3 protein. Of 650,000 to 800,000 distinct CDR3 sequences detected, approximately 17% appear once; the ten largest clones hold about a tenth. The sequenced sample was PBMCs from blood, obtained more than 4 days after vaccination. The receptors here all came from a man aged 45-65 years who received an inactivated influenza vaccine.

The chain couples TRBV7-8 to TRBJ1-6; D is uncertain. The CDR3 runs to 15 residues. Germline values: CDR1 SGHVS, CDR2 FQNEAQ. Trimming stripped 4 bases from V and 8 bases from J, with 15 bases between. The CDR3 reads CASSSSAGGYSPLHF. The DNA of the CDR3 is TGTGCCAGCAGCTCATCCGCGGGAGGATATTCACCCCTCCACTTT.

This rearrangement joins TRBV24-1 to TRBJ2-4, with D possibly TRBD2 on 5 matching bases. The CDR3 sequence is 15 residues long. CDR1 is KGHDR, CDR2 SFDVKD, per germline. Trimming took 9 bases from V and 3 from J, leaving 17 bases between them. CDR3 nucleotides: TGTGCCACCCGCTATTTCGGGGTGAGCAAAAACATTCAGTACTTC. It is translated as CATRYFGVSKNIQYF.

The rearrangement uses TRBV5-1 and TRBJ2-3; the match to TRBD1 covers 11 bases. CDR3 length: 16 residues. The V segment lost 4 bases and the J segment 3 bases; nucleotides outside the gene matches: 7. Germline CDR1 and CDR2: SGHRS and YFSETQ. Here the CDR3 DNA reads TGCGCCAGCAGCCCCGGGACAGGGGGTGGAACAGATACGCAGTATTTT. Protein: CASSPGTGGGTDTQYF.

The chain couples TRBV7-2 to TRBJ2-5; 9 bases fit TRBD2. CDR3 length: 15 amino acids. Looked up from germline, CDR1 is SGHTA and CDR2 is FQGNSA. The V and J ends lost 3 bases and 4 bases, in that order; junction bases with no gene match: 6. The CDR3 nucleotides are TGTGCCAGCAGCTTGACTAGCGGCTCCTTAGAGACCCAGTACTTC. Translation: CASSLTSGSLETQYF.

The chain joins TRBV4-2 to TRBJ2-3; 7 bases fit TRBD1. The V and J ends lost 4 bases and 2 bases, in that order; junction bases with no gene match: 9. This CDR3 spans 16 amino acids. Germline-derived CDR1 and CDR2 are LGHNA and YNFKEQ. For the CDR3, the DNA is TGTGCCAGCAGCCCTGGCCTACAGGGGTTCACAGATACGCAGTATTTT. Its protein is CASSPGLQGFTDTQYF.

This clonotype was counted between two and nine times. V and J are TRBV6-5 and TRBJ1-4; TRBD1 is a possible D gene (5 bases). Between the trimmed V and J ends, which lost 0 bases and 2 bases, there was a span of 13 bases. This CDR3 has 17 residues. Germline-derived CDR1 and CDR2 are MNHEY and SVGAGI. The CDR3 is CASSYSGRGATNEKLFF. CDR3 nucleotides: TGTGCCAGCAGTTACTCGGGGAGGGGAGCGACTAATGAAAAACTGTTTTTT.

In its sample, this clonotype was seen a few times. The rearrangement joins TRBV15 to TRBJ1-2; the D gene is possibly TRBD1 (6 bases). Trimming left V 1 base short and J 7 bases short, with 19 bases between. The germline V gene has CDR1 LNHNV and CDR2 YYDKDF (reference sequence). This CDR3 comprises 16 residues. This CDR3 is CATSRVGGQTPPGYTF. The CDR3, as DNA: TGTGCCACCAGCAGAGTCGGGGGGCAGACACCCCCTGGCTACACCTTC. The full variable domain, completed using reference TRBV15 and TRBJ1-2, is DAMVIQNPRYQVTQFGKPVTLSCSQTLNHNVMYWYQQKSSQAPKLLFHYYDKDFNNEADTPDNFQSRRPNTSFCFLDIRSPGLGDTAMYLCATSRVGGQTPPGYTFGSGTRLTVV.

This chain uses TRBV27 with TRBJ1-5, with D tentatively TRBD1 (5 bases). The V end lost 2 bases, the J end lost 3 bases, and 8 bases lay between the germline ends. This CDR3 has 14 amino acids. The germline CDR1 and CDR2 sequences are MNHEY and SMNVEV (reference sequence). Here the CDR3 DNA reads TGTGCCAGCAGTTTAAGCAGGGCCAATCAGCCCCAGCATTTT. Translated: CASSLSRANQPQHF.

The J gene is TRBJ1-5, the V gene TRBV10-3; D might be TRBD1 (6 bases). V lost 3 bases, J lost 7 bases, and 13 bases lay in between. The germline V gene encodes CDR1 ENHRY and CDR2 SYGVKD. The CDR3 spans 14 residues. The CDR3 region is CAISEGGLGQPQHF. DNA of the CDR3: TGTGCCATCAGTGAAGGGGGGCTAGGGCAGCCCCAGCATTTT.

This clonotype was seen many times. V is TRBV20-1 and J is TRBJ2-7; 8 nucleotides align to TRBD2. The CDR3 loop spans 15 amino acids. The V gene end was trimmed by 0 bases and the J gene end by 1 base; junction bases not matched to a gene: 5. Germline CDR1 reads DFQATT; CDR2 reads SNEGSKA (reference sequence). For the CDR3, the DNA is TGCAGTGCTAGAGATCTTACTAGCGGATCCTACGAGCAGTACTTC. The encoded protein is CSARDLTSGSYEQYF.

The gene calls are TRBV20-1 and TRBJ1-5; D is undetermined. Trimming shortened V by 5 bases and J by 3 bases, and 14 bases separated the two germline ends. This CDR3 is 14 amino acids long. Per germline, CDR1 DFQATT and CDR2 SNEGSKA (reference sequence). This chain's CDR3 is CSALSAQDNQPQHF. In nucleotides, the CDR3 is TGCAGTGCTCTCAGCGCACAAGACAATCAGCCCCAGCATTTT.

This clonotype appeared a few times. The rearrangement links TRBV6-1 to TRBJ1-5; no clear D gene. Trimming removed 8 bases from V and 11 bases from J, with 19 bases in between. From germline, CDR1 is MNHNS and CDR2 SASEGT. The CDR3 has 13 residues. Written as DNA, the CDR3 is TGTGCCAGCTATGGGGAATCAGCCGAGGCCCAGCATTTT. Encoded protein: CASYGESAEAQHF.

This clonotype was recorded at least ten times. V gene TRBV7-2 combines with J gene TRBJ1-6; D unclear. The CDR3 totals 15 residues. Per germline, CDR1 SGHTA and CDR2 FQGNSA. Trimming removed 5 bases at V and 5 bases at J, with 13 bases between. CDR3 in amino acids: CASSPGRANNSPLHF. The DNA for the CDR3 is TGTGCCAGCAGCCCCGGGAGGGCTAATAATTCACCCCTCCACTTT.

This clonotype occurred a few times. This chain links TRBV10-3 with TRBJ1-5, with a possible D match to TRBD1 (5 bases). CDR1 is ENHRY and CDR2 is SYGVKD in the germline V gene. The CDR3 contains 14 residues. The germline V and J ends were trimmed by 7 bases and 9 bases, with 19 bases remaining between them. The DNA of the CDR3 is TGTGCCATCACCCGAAGGGACGTTCGGCGGCCCCAGCATTTT. Protein product: CAITRRDVRRPQHF.

This chain links TRBV12-3 or TRBV12-4 with TRBJ2-7; TRBD1 aligns across 8 bases. The CDR3 consists of 13 residues. Germline trimming cut 5 bases from V and 3 bases from J; bases unmatched to any gene: 3. The CDR3 reads CASSGDRSYEQYF. Written as DNA, the CDR3 is TGTGCCAGCAGTGGGGACAGGAGCTACGAGCAGTACTTC.

The V call is TRBV29-1, the J call TRBJ2-7; D ambiguous. Trimming stripped 5 bases from V and 5 bases from J, with 7 bases between. This CDR3 comprises 10 residues. Germline V gene lookup returns CDR1 SQVTM and CDR2 ANQGSEA. In DNA, the CDR3 is TGCAGCGTTTTGTCCGACGAGCAGTACTTC. It encodes CSVLSDEQYF.

The V and J genes are TRBV6-5 and TRBJ2-5, with 14 bases that match TRBD2. The CDR3 contains 16 residues. Germline V gene data show CDR1 as MNHEY and CDR2 as SVGAGI. Trimming at V came to 3 bases and at J to 5 bases, leaving 5 bases not matched to a gene. CDR3 region: CASSYPGLAGEETQYF. CDR3 nucleotides: TGTGCCAGCAGTTATCCGGGACTAGCGGGAGAGGAGACCCAGTACTTC.

The genes are TRBV7-2 and TRBJ2-2; possibly TRBD1 for D (6 bases). This CDR3 is 14 amino acids long. The germline V gene encodes CDR1 SGHTA and CDR2 FQGNSA. Trimming took 4 bases from V and 4 from J, leaving 10 bases between them. For the CDR3, the DNA is TGTGCCAGCAGCTCATTACAGGGCACCGGGGAGCTGTTTTTT. Translating gives CASSSLQGTGELFF.